The 18 T cell receptor beta chains presented below share a single source sample, sequenced in a study of glioma-infiltrating T cells. Using RNA template, CDR3s of TCR alpha and beta were amplified with iRepertoire arm-PCR. TCRdb passed the multiplex PCR reads through MiXCR, listing each CDR3 protein once. Here the sample spans around 43,000 distinct CDR3 sequences, approximately 20% being singletons. What was sequenced was glioma tissue, nonneoplastic brain tissue, or PBMCs (not recorded which). These receptors originate from a human donor with low-grade glioma or glioblastoma, undergoing nonglioma brain surgery, or in good health (not recorded which).

The chain has TRBV12-3 or TRBV12-4 and TRBJ2-7; 9 bases map to TRBD1. With 5 bases clipped from V and 2 bases from J, the junction kept 4 bases outside the gene matches. There are 14 residues in the CDR3. The CDR3 spells CASSLTGGAYEQYF. The CDR3 nucleotides are TGTGCCAGCAGTCTGACAGGGGGTGCCTACGAGCAGTACTTC.

Points on this clonotype: This clone may be a read error of a much larger clone one base away. Here the CDR3 reads CASPPNTRQSQETQYF. For the CDR3, the DNA is TGTGCCAGCCCACCCAATACACGACAGTCCCAAGAGACCCAGTACTTC. The rearrangement uses TRBV18 and TRBJ2-5; possible D gene TRBD1, 5 bases. Germline V gives CDR1 KGHSH, CDR2 LQKENI. The CDR3 extends over 16 amino acids.

There are a few counts of this clonotype. V is TRBV9 and J is TRBJ2-3, with TRBD2 identical over 8 bases. The germline V gene has CDR1 SGDLS and CDR2 YYNGEE. The CDR3 is 15 amino acids. V gave up 1 base and J gave up 3 bases; unmatched junction bases: 4. This CDR3 reads CASSVNSGETDTQYF. CDR3 DNA: TGTGCCAGCAGCGTAAATAGCGGGGAGACAGATACGCAGTATTTT.

This clonotype has only a few counts. A much larger clone differs by one base, so this may be a read error. The chain recombines TRBV18 with TRBJ1-5, with TRBD1 identical over 7 bases. CDR1 and CDR2 from the germline V gene are KGHSH and LQKENI. V trimming: 2 bases; J trimming: 8 bases; junction bases outside the gene matches: 9. CDR3 length: 15 residues. CDR3 loop: CASSPSGGPDKPQHF. In DNA form, the CDR3 reads TGTGCCAGCTCACCATCAGGGGGTCCGGATAAGCCCCAGCATTTT.

The V gene is TRBV9, the J gene TRBJ2-1; D gene uncertain. CDR3 length: 18 amino acids. V was shortened by 0 bases and J by 0 bases, with 16 bases between the two germline ends. CDR1 is SGDLS, CDR2 YYNGEE, per germline. The CDR3 spells CASSVGAGIISSYNEQFF. CDR3 in DNA: TGTGCCAGCAGCGTAGGGGCAGGTATTATTAGCTCCTACAATGAGCAGTTCTTC.

This clonotype was recorded many times. The rearrangement uses TRBV24-1 and TRBJ2-3; no clear D. Per germline, CDR1 KGHDR and CDR2 SFDVKD. This CDR3 is built from 14 residues. V lost 3 bases and J 1 base, leaving 7 bases between the germline ends. Written as DNA, the CDR3 is TGTGCCACCAGTGATGGCCTACGCACAGATACGCAGTATTTT. Translation: CATSDGLRTDTQYF.

The sample holds a few counts of this clonotype. This chain connects TRBV19 to TRBJ2-1, with D perhaps matching TRBD1 (6 bases). Germline CDR1 and CDR2: LNHDA and SQIVND (reference sequence). V dropped 0 bases and J dropped 10 bases, with 10 bases sitting between them. The CDR3 sequence is 13 residues long. CDR3: CASSIDAGQEQFF. The CDR3 DNA is TGTGCCAGTAGTATAGATGCCGGACAGGAGCAGTTCTTC. The variable domain in full, completed from reference TRBV19 and TRBJ2-1, reads DGGITQSPKYLFRKEGQNVTLSCEQNLNHDAMYWYRQDPGQGLRLIYYSQIVNDFQKGDIAEGYSVSREKKESFPLTVTSAQKNPTAFYLCASSIDAGQEQFFGPGTRLTVL.

This clonotype was counted many times. This chain uses TRBV7-9 with TRBJ1-2; D ambiguous. This CDR3 spans 13 amino acids. V gave up 1 base and J gave up 7 bases, with 10 bases separating them. CDR1 is SEHNR, CDR2 FQNEAQ, per germline (reference sequence). CDR3 DNA: TGTGCCAGCAGCTTAGGGGGATCCGGTGGCTACACCTTC. Its protein is CASSLGGSGGYTF.

Points on this clonotype: A read error may be the cause here, since a much bigger clone is one base away. The chain has TRBV7-9 and TRBJ2-3; 7 nucleotides align to TRBD2. The CDR3 is 16 residues long. Germline-derived CDR1 and CDR2 are SEHNR and FQNEAQ (reference sequence). This CDR3 reads CASSLGLATRADTKYF. For the CDR3, the DNA is TGTGCCAGCAGCTTAGGACTAGCTACGAGGGCAGATACGAAGTATTTT.

Concerning this clonotype itself: This may be a read error: a much more frequent sequence differs by one nucleotide. The V and J genes are TRBV3-1 and TRBJ2-1; 10 bases match TRBD2. With V trimmed by 0 bases and J by 9 bases, 8 bases remained unmatched. CDR1 and CDR2 (germline): LGHDT, YNNKEL (reference sequence). This CDR3 spans 16 amino acids. This chain's CDR3 is CASSQDWTSGRGEQFF. CDR3 in DNA: TGTGCCAGCAGCCAAGATTGGACTAGCGGAAGGGGTGAGCAGTTCTTC.

This clonotype was found many times. CDR3 nucleotide sequence: TGTGCCAGCAGCTATGGACAGGGGAGGGCTGAAGCTTTCTTT. This codes for CASSYGQGRAEAFF. This rearrangement joins TRBV5-8 to TRBJ1-1; 9 bases line up with TRBD1. Germline V CDR1 and CDR2: SGHTS, YDEGEE. The CDR3 runs to 14 residues. After removal of 3 bases from V and 6 bases from J, the junction contained 6 bases not matched to a gene.

This clonotype qualifies as medium-sized. The chain is built from TRBV6-1 and TRBJ1-2; D gene uncertain. This CDR3 has 12 amino acids. V lost 7 bases to trimming and J lost 8 bases, with 14 bases between them. The germline V gene has CDR1 MNHNS and CDR2 SASEGT. CDR3 DNA sequence: TGTGCCAGCACCTCGGTGGGGTACGGCTACACCTTC. Its translation is CASTSVGYGYTF.

This clonotype was detected many times. This chain connects TRBV2 to TRBJ2-1; no clear D. The CDR3 length is 13 residues. V was trimmed by 6 bases and J by 5 bases, leaving 11 bases between them. Germline CDR1 reads SNHLY; CDR2 reads FYNNEI. The CDR3 sequence: CASRISRNNEQFF. The CDR3 bases are TGTGCCAGCAGGATCTCTAGAAACAATGAGCAGTTCTTC.

This chain joins TRBV7-9 and TRBJ2-7; 7 bases fit TRBD1. V dropped 5 bases and J dropped 3; count of bases not matched to a gene: 4. This CDR3 has 13 amino acids. Germline V gene data show CDR1 as SEHNR and CDR2 as FQNEAQ (reference sequence). The CDR3 loop reads CASSRRDSYEQYF. In DNA, the CDR3 is TGTGCCAGCAGCCGCCGGGACAGCTACGAGCAGTACTTC.

This clonotype appeared a few times. A much bigger clone sits one base away, suggesting this may be a read error. CDR3 DNA sequence: TGCAGTGCCCCCTCCCCCAATAGCGGGAGTGGGGCCGGGGAGCTGTTTTTT. Its translation: CSAPSPNSGSGAGELFF. This chain links TRBV20-1 with TRBJ2-2; 9 bases fit TRBD2. Germline trimming cut 6 bases from V and 6 bases from J; bases unmatched to any gene: 17. Germline CDR1 reads DFQATT; CDR2 reads SNEGSKA (reference sequence). CDR3 size: 17 residues.

The chain carries TRBV20-1 and TRBJ2-5; TRBD2 matches at 13 bases. V trimming: 6 bases; J trimming: 4 bases; junction bases outside the gene matches: 8. The CDR3 length is 15 residues. Germline values: CDR1 DFQATT, CDR2 SNEGSKA (reference sequence). The CDR3 region is CSANGLAGEGETQYF. CDR3 in DNA: TGCAGTGCCAACGGACTAGCGGGAGAAGGAGAGACCCAGTACTTC.

This clonotype was seen ten or more times. V and J are TRBV28 and TRBJ2-7, with 7 bases aligning to TRBD2. Germline CDR1 MDHEN, CDR2 SYDVKM. CDR3 size: 15 residues. J lost 1 base, V lost 10 bases, and 13 bases had no gene match. CDR3 residues: CATKPTAGESYEQYF. The CDR3, as DNA: TGTGCCACCAAACCAACCGCGGGAGAGTCCTACGAGCAGTACTTC.

This clonotype was seen at least ten times. This chain joins TRBV7-3 and TRBJ2-3; tentative D call: TRBD1 (5 bases). Germline CDR1 is SGHTA and CDR2 is FQGTGA. The V end lost 5 bases, the J end lost 2 bases, and 11 bases lay between the germline ends. There are 14 residues in the CDR3. In nucleotides, the CDR3 is TGTGCCAGCAGCCTTGACAGCAACACAGATACGCAGTATTTT. This sequence encodes CASSLDSNTDTQYF.